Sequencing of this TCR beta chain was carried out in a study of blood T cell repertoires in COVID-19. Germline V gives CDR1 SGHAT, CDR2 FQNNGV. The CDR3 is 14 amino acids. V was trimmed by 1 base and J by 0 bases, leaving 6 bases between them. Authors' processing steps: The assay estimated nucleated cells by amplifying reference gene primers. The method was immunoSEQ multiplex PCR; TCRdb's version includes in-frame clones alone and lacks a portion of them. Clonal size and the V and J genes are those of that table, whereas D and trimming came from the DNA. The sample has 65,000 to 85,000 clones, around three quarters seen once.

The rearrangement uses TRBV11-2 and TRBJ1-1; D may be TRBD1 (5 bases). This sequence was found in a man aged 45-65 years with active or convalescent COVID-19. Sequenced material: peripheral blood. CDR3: CASSLGGVNTEAFF. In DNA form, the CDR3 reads TGTGCCAGCAGCTTAGGGGGCGTGAACACTGAAGCTTTCTTT.